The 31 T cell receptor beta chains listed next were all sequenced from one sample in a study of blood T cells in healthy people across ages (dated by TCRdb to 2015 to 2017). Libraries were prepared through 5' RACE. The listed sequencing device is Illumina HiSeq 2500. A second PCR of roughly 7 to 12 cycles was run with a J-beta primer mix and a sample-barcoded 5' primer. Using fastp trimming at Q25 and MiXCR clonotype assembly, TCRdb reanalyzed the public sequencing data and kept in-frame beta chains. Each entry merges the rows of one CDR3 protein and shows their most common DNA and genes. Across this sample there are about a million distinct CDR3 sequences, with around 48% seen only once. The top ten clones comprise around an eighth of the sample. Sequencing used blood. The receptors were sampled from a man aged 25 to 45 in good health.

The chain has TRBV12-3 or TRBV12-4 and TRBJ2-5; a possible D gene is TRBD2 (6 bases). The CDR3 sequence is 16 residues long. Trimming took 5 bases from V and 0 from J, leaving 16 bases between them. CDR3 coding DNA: TGTGCCAGCAGTACTACGACTAGACAGTACCAAGAGACCCAGTACTTC. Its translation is CASSTTTRQYQETQYF.

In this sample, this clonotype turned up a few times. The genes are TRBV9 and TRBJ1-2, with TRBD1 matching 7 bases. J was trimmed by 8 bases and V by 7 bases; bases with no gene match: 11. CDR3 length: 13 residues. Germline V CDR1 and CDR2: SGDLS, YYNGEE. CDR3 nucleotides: TGTGCCAGCGGCGGGACAGTTCGTGACGGCTACACCTTC. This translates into CASGGTVRDGYTF.

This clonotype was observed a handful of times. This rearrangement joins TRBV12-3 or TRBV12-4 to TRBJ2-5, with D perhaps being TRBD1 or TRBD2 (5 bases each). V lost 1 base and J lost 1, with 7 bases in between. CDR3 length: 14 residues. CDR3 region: CASSLVGPQETQYF. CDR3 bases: TGTGCCAGCAGTTTAGTGGGACCCCAAGAGACCCAGTACTTC.

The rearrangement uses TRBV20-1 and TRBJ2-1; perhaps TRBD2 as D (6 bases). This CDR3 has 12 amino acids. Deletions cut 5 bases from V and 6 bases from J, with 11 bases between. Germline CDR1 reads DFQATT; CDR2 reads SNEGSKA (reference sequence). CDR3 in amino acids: CSAAGTPNEQFF. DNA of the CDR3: TGCAGTGCTGCCGGGACTCCCAATGAGCAGTTCTTC.

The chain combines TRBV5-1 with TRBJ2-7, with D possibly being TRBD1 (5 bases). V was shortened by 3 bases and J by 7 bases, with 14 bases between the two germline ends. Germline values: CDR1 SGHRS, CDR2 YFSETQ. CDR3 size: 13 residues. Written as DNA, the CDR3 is TGCGCCAGCAGCTCGACAGTTTTGGGGGAGCAGTACTTC. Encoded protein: CASSSTVLGEQYF.

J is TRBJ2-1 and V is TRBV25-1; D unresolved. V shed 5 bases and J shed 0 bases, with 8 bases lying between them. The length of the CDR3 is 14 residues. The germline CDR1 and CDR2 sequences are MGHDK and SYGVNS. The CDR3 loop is CASSPHTSYNEQFF. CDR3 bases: TGTGCCAGCAGTCCCCATACCTCCTACAATGAGCAGTTCTTC.

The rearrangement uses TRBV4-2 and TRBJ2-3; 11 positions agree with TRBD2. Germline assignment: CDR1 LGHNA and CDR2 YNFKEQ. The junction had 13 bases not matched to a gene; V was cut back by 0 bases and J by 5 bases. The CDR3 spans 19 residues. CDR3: CASSQDIGSGGAVGDTQYF. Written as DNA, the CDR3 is TGTGCCAGCAGCCAAGATATAGGTAGCGGGGGGGCAGTTGGAGATACGCAGTATTTT.

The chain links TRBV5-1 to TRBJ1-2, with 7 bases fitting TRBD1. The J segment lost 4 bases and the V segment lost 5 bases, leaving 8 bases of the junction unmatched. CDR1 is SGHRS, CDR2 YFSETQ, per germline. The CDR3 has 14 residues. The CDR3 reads CASSPPRDSYGYTF. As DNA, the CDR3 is TGCGCCAGCAGTCCGCCGCGGGACAGCTATGGCTACACCTTC.

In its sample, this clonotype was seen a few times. CDR3 sequence reads: CSVKTGENTEAFF. The CDR3 bases are TGCAGCGTTAAGACAGGGGAGAACACTGAAGCTTTCTTT. The V and J genes are TRBV29-1 and TRBJ1-1, with TRBD1 matching 8 bases. After removal of 5 bases from V and 1 base from J, the junction contained 3 bases not matched to a gene. In germline, CDR1 is SQVTM, CDR2 ANQGSEA. The CDR3 totals 13 residues.

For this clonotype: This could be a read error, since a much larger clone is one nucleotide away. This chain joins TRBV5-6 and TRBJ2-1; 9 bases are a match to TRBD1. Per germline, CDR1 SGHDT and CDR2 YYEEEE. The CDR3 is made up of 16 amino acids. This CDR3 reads CTSSSRTGASYNEQFF. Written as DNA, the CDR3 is TGTACCAGCAGCTCCCGGACAGGGGCTTCCTACAATGAGCAGTTCTTC.

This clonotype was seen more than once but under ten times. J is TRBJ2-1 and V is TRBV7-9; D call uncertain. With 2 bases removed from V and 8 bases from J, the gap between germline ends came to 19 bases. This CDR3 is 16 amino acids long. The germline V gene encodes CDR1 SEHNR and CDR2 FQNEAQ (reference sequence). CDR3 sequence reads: CASSLPSLVGSDEQFF. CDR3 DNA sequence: TGTGCCAGCAGCTTACCCTCACTTGTCGGTTCCGATGAGCAGTTCTTC.

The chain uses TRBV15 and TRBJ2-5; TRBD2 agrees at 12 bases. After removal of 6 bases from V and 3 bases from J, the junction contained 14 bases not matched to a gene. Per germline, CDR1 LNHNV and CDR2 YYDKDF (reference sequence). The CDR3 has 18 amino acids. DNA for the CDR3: TGTGCCACCAGAAGGACTAGCGGGGTGAACCTTGACAAAGAGACCCAGTACTTC. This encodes CATRRTSGVNLDKETQYF.

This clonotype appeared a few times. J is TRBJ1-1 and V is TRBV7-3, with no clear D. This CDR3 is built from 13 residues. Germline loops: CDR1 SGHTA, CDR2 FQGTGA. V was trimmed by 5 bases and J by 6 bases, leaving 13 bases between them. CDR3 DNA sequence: TGTGCCAGCAGCCTAAGGGCAGCCGCTGAAGCTTTCTTT. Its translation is CASSLRAAAEAFF.

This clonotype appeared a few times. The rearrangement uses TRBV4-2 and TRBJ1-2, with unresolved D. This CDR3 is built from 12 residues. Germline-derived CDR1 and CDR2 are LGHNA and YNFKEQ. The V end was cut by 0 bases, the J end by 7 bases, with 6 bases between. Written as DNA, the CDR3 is TGTGCCAGCAGCCAAGAAAACACTGGCTACACCTTC. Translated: CASSQENTGYTF.

DNA of the CDR3: TGTGCCAGTAGTATTGGGCTGACTAGCCATGAGCAGTTCTTC. Its translation is CASSIGLTSHEQFF. The chain couples TRBV19 to TRBJ2-1, with TRBD2 identical over 7 bases. The CDR3 totals 14 residues. The J segment lost 8 bases and the V segment lost 3 bases, leaving 7 bases of the junction unmatched. Germline-derived CDR1 and CDR2 are LNHDA and SQIVND (reference sequence).

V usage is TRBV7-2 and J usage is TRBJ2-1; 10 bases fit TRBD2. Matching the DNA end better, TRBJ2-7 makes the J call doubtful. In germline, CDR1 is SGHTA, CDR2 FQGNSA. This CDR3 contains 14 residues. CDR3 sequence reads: CASSISGGNNEQYF. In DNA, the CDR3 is TGTGCCAGCAGCATTAGCGGGGGGAACAATGAGCAGTACTTC.

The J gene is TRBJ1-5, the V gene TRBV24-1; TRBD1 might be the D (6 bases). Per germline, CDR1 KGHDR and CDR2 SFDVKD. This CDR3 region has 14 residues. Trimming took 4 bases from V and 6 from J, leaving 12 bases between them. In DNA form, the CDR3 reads TGTGCCACCAGTGAGAGCCAGGGGATTCAGCCCCAGCATTTT. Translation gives CATSESQGIQPQHF.

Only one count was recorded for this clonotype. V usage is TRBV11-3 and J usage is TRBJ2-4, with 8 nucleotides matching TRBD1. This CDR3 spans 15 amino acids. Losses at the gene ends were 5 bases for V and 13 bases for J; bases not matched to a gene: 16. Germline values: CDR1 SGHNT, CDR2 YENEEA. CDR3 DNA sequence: TGTGCCAGCAGCCTCGGACAGGGACGCTATGAGGAGCAGTACTTC. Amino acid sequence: CASSLGQGRYEEQYF.

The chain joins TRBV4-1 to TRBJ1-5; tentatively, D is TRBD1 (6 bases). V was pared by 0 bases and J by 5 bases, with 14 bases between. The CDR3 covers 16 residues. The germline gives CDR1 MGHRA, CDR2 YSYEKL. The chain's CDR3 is CASSQETIQGYQPQHF. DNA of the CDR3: TGCGCCAGCAGCCAAGAGACCATACAGGGATATCAGCCCCAGCATTTT.

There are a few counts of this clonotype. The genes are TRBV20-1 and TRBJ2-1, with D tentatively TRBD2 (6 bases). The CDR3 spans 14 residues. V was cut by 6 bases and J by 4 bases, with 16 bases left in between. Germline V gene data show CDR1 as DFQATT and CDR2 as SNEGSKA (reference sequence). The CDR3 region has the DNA TGCAGTGCCCCCACCGCGCGGGATTACAATGAGCAGTTCTTC. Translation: CSAPTARDYNEQFF.

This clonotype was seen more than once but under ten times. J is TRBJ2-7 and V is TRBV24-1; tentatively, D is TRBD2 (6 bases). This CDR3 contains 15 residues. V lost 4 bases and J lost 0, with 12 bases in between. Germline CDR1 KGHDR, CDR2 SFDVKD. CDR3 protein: CATSDRSGTSYEQYF. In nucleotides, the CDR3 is TGTGCCACCAGTGACCGTAGCGGTACCTCCTACGAGCAGTACTTC.

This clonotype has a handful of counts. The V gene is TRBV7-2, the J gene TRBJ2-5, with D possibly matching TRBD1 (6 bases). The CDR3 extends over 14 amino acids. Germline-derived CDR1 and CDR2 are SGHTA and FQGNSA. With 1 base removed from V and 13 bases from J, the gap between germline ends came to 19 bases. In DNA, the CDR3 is TGTGCCAGCAGCTTAGGCCCACAGGGTCCCGCACTGTACTTC. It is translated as CASSLGPQGPALYF. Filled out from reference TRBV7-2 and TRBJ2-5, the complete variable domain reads GAGVSQSPSNKVTEKGKDVELRCDPISGHTALYWYRQSLGQGLEFLIYFQGNSAPDKSGLPSDRFSAERTGGSVSTLTIQRTQQEDSAVYLCASSLGPQGPALYFGPGTRLLVL.

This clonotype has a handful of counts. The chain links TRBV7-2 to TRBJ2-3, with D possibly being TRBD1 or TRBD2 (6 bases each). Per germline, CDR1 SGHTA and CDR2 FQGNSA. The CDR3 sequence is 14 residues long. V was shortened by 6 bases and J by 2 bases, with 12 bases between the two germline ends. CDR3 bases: TGTGCCAGCAGTCCCGGGGGCTTCACAGATACGCAGTATTTT. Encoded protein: CASSPGGFTDTQYF.

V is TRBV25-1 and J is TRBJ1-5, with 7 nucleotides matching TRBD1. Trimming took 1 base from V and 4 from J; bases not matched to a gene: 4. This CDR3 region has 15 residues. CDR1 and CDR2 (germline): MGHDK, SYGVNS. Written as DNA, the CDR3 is TGTGCCAGCAGTGAATTTATCAGGGGGAATCAGCCCCAGCATTTT. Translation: CASSEFIRGNQPQHF.

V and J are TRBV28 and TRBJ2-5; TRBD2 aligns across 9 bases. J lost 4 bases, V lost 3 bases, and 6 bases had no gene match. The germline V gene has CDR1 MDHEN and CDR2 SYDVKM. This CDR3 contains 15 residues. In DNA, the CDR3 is TGTGCCAGCAGTTTGTTAGCGGGGGCCTCAGAGACCCAGTACTTC. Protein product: CASSLLAGASETQYF.

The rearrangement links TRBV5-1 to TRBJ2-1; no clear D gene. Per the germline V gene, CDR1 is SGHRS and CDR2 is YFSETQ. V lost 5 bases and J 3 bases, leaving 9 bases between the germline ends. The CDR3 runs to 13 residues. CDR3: CASRHEYYNEQFF. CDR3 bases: TGCGCCAGCAGACACGAATACTACAATGAGCAGTTCTTC.

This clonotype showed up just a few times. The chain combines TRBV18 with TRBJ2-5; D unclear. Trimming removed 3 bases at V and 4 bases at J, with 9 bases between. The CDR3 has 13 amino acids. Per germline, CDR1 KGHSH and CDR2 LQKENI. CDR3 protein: CASSPLPGETQYF. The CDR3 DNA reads TGTGCCAGCTCACCCCTCCCCGGAGAGACCCAGTACTTC.

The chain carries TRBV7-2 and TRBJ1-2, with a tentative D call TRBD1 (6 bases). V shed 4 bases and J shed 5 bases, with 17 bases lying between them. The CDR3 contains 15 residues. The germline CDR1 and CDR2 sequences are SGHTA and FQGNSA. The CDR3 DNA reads TGTGCCAGCAGCTCGACAGGTCAAGGGCGGTATGGCTACACCTTC. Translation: CASSSTGQGRYGYTF. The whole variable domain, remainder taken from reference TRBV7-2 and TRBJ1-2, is GAGVSQSPSNKVTEKGKDVELRCDPISGHTALYWYRQSLGQGLEFLIYFQGNSAPDKSGLPSDRFSAERTGGSVSTLTIQRTQQEDSAVYLCASSSTGQGRYGYTFGSGTRLTVV.

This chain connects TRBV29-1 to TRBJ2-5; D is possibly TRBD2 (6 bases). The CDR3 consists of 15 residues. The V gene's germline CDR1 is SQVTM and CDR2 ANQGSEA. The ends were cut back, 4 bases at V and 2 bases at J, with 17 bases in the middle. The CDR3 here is CSVVPPIGGQETQYF. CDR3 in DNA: TGCAGCGTTGTCCCCCCAATCGGGGGTCAAGAGACCCAGTACTTC.

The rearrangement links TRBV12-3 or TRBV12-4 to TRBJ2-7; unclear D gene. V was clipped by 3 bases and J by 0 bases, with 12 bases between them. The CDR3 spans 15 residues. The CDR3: CASSFISQSSYEQYF. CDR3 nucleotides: TGTGCCAGCAGTTTCATCTCCCAGAGCTCCTACGAGCAGTACTTC.

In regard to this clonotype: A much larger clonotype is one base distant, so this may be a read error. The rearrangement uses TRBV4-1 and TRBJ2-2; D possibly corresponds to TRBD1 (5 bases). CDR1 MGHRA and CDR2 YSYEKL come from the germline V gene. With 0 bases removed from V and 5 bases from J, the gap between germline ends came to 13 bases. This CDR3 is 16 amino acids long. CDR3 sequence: CASSQDGADGTGELFF. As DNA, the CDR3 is TGCGCCAGCAGCCAAGATGGGGCGGATGGGACCGGGGAGCTGTTTTTT.